The rows below give T cell receptor beta chains drawn from one sample of a study of blood T cell repertoires in COVID-19. Some clones are missing from TCRdb's copy, which holds only in-frame ones; the method was immunoSEQ multiplex PCR. In the table there are fewer than 85,000 clones, about 73% of which are singletons. The sequencing input was peripheral blood. The receptors stem from a woman between 65 and 79 years old with acute or convalescent COVID-19. CDR3s include the opening cysteine and the closing phenylalanine or tryptophan. The D gene is left open where the match is weak. For some rows the clone size is stated as once, few or many, or as a class when expanded; others skip it.

j_gene: TRBJ2-1
d_gene: TRBD2
abundance: -
v_gene: TRBV6-2/TRBV6-3
CDR3nt: TGTGCCAGCAGTTATGGGACTAGCGGGAGTTTACAGAATGAGCAGTTCTTC
CDR3aa: CASSYGTSGSLQNEQFF

j_gene: TRBJ2-6
d_gene: -
abundance: -
v_gene: TRBV9
CDR3nt: TGTGCCAGCAGCACGGGACACCTTTCTTCTGGGGCCAACGTCCTGACTTTC
CDR3aa: CASSTGHLSSGANVLTF

j_gene: TRBJ2-7
d_gene: -
abundance: -
v_gene: TRBV23-1
CDR3nt: TGCGCCAGCAGTCATTACGCAGGGATATACGAGCAGTACTTC
CDR3aa: CASSHYAGIYEQYF

j_gene: TRBJ2-7
d_gene: TRBD1
abundance: -
v_gene: TRBV7-2
CDR3nt: TGTGCCAGCAGCGATACCGGGACAGGCTCCTACGAGCAGTACTTC
CDR3aa: CASSDTGTGSYEQYF

j_gene: TRBJ1-5
d_gene: -
abundance: -
v_gene: TRBV12-5
CDR3nt: TGTGCTAGTGGTTTGGTACGTGGGGGCCCTCAGCCCCAGCATTTT
CDR3aa: CASGLVRGGPQPQHF

j_gene: TRBJ2-7
d_gene: -
abundance: -
v_gene: TRBV5-4
CDR3nt: TGTGCCAGCAGCTTGGGAACTCTGAGCTCCTACGAGCAGTACTTC
CDR3aa: CASSLGTLSSYEQYF

j_gene: TRBJ1-1
d_gene: -
abundance: -
v_gene: TRBV6-5
CDR3nt: TGTGCCAGCAGCTCACAGGGATCCAACACTGAAGCTTTCTTT
CDR3aa: CASSSQGSNTEAFF

j_gene: TRBJ1-1
d_gene: -
abundance: -
v_gene: TRBV19
CDR3nt: TGTGCCAGTAGGTCTTACGGGGACATGAACACTGAAGCTTTCTTT
CDR3aa: CASRSYGDMNTEAFF

j_gene: TRBJ1-6
d_gene: -
abundance: -
v_gene: TRBV5-4
CDR3nt: TGTGCCAGCAGCTTTGGGAGGGGGAGGAGTAATTCACCCCTCCACTTT
CDR3aa: CASSFGRGRSNSPLHF

j_gene: TRBJ1-2
d_gene: TRBD1
abundance: -
v_gene: TRBV5-1
CDR3nt: TGCGCCAGCAGTCTGACAGGGGGCTTCTATGGCTACACCTTC
CDR3aa: CASSLTGGFYGYTF

j_gene: TRBJ1-1
d_gene: TRBD1
abundance: -
v_gene: TRBV7-3
CDR3nt: TGTGCCAGCAGCTTAAGACAGGGCGATGAAGCTTTCTTT
CDR3aa: CASSLRQGDEAFF

j_gene: TRBJ1-2
d_gene: -
abundance: -
v_gene: TRBV27
CDR3nt: TGTGCCAGCAGTTTATACGGGGGTCTGGTTGGCTACACCTTC
CDR3aa: CASSLYGGLVGYTF

j_gene: TRBJ1-1
d_gene: -
abundance: -
v_gene: TRBV6-4
CDR3nt: TGTGCCAGCAGTTTACAGGGGAACACTGAAGCTTTCTTT
CDR3aa: CASSLQGNTEAFF

j_gene: TRBJ1-6
d_gene: -
abundance: -
v_gene: TRBV6-5
CDR3nt: TGTGCCACCACAGGGTTGTATAATTCACCCCTCCACTTT
CDR3aa: CATTGLYNSPLHF

j_gene: TRBJ2-1
d_gene: TRBD1
abundance: -
v_gene: TRBV5-6
CDR3nt: TGTGCCAGCAGCTCGGAGACAGGGATTGCCTACAATGAGCAGTTCTTC
CDR3aa: CASSSETGIAYNEQFF

j_gene: TRBJ1-1
d_gene: -
abundance: -
v_gene: TRBV5-1
CDR3nt: TGCGCCAGCAGCTTTTTGACAGGGAACACTGAAGCTTTCTTT
CDR3aa: CASSFLTGNTEAFF

j_gene: TRBJ1-4
d_gene: -
abundance: few
v_gene: TRBV3-1/TRBV3-2
CDR3nt: TGTGCCAGCAGTCGAGAACCAGGGTGGACTAATGAAAAACTGTTTTTT
CDR3aa: CASSREPGWTNEKLFF

j_gene: TRBJ1-1
d_gene: TRBD1
abundance: once
v_gene: TRBV7-2
CDR3nt: TGTGCCAGCAGCTTAAAGCAGGGGGCCACTGAAGCTTTCTTT
CDR3aa: CASSLKQGATEAFF

j_gene: TRBJ1-2
d_gene: TRBD1
abundance: -
v_gene: TRBV4-3
CDR3nt: TGCGCCAGCAGCCATCTTGGTCTAGGACAGGGGAGAGGGGGCTACACCTTC
CDR3aa: CASSHLGLGQGRGGYTF

j_gene: TRBJ2-1
d_gene: TRBD2
abundance: -
v_gene: TRBV9
CDR3nt: TGTGCCAGCAGCGCCCCGACGGGGGGAGTCTACAATGAGCAGTTCTTC
CDR3aa: CASSAPTGGVYNEQFF

j_gene: TRBJ2-7
d_gene: TRBD1
abundance: once
v_gene: TRBV6-5
CDR3nt: TGTGCCACCCAACAGGGGTTCAACTCCTACGAGCAGTACTTC
CDR3aa: CATQQGFNSYEQYF

j_gene: TRBJ1-3
d_gene: -
abundance: once
v_gene: TRBV11-2
CDR3nt: TGTGCCAGCAGCATCAGTAGAAACACCATATATTTT
CDR3aa: CASSISRNTIYF

j_gene: TRBJ1-1
d_gene: -
abundance: -
v_gene: TRBV6-1
CDR3nt: TGTGCCAGCAGTGACCCGGGATACAACACTGAAGCTTTCTTT
CDR3aa: CASSDPGYNTEAFF

j_gene: TRBJ1-4
d_gene: -
abundance: -
v_gene: TRBV27
CDR3nt: TGTGCCAGCAGTTCCAGGGTGTTGAGTGAAAAACTGTTTTTT
CDR3aa: CASSSRVLSEKLFF

j_gene: TRBJ2-7
d_gene: -
abundance: -
v_gene: TRBV28
CDR3nt: TGTGCCAGCAGCCAATCCTACGAGCAGTACTTC
CDR3aa: CASSQSYEQYF

j_gene: TRBJ1-2
d_gene: -
abundance: -
v_gene: TRBV28
CDR3nt: TGTGCCAGCAGCCCTGGGGACAACAGATTGGCCTACACCTTC
CDR3aa: CASSPGDNRLAYTF

j_gene: TRBJ2-7
d_gene: TRBD1
abundance: -
v_gene: TRBV5-4
CDR3nt: TGTGCCAGCAGCTTGGGGTCCACAGGGGATTACGAGCAGTACTTC
CDR3aa: CASSLGSTGDYEQYF

j_gene: TRBJ2-4
d_gene: -
abundance: -
v_gene: TRBV3-1/TRBV3-2
CDR3nt: TGTGCCAGCAGCCCAGACCGACAGTCCCTAGCCAAAAACATTCAGTACTTC
CDR3aa: CASSPDRQSLAKNIQYF

j_gene: TRBJ1-1
d_gene: -
abundance: -
v_gene: TRBV5-1
CDR3nt: TGCGCCAGCAGCTTGGCGTCGGGAACACAGGGTGAAGCTTTCTTT
CDR3aa: CASSLASGTQGEAFF

j_gene: TRBJ1-1
d_gene: TRBD1
abundance: -
v_gene: TRBV15
CDR3nt: TGTGCCACCAGCGAATCACAGGGGGCGAAGGACACTGAAGCTTTCTTT
CDR3aa: CATSESQGAKDTEAFF

j_gene: TRBJ2-1
d_gene: -
abundance: -
v_gene: TRBV5-5
CDR3nt: TGTGCCAGCAGTTTCTACCTAAGGGGTTCCTACAATGAGCAGTTCTTC
CDR3aa: CASSFYLRGSYNEQFF

j_gene: TRBJ1-5
d_gene: -
abundance: -
v_gene: TRBV7-2
CDR3nt: TGTGCCAGCAGCCTCGAACCTCAGGTTAGCAATCAGCCCCAGCATTTT
CDR3aa: CASSLEPQVSNQPQHF